The rows below give T cell receptor beta chains drawn from one sample of a study of shared clonotypes between healthy human individuals. Assay used: immunoSEQ multiplex PCR; TCRdb lists only in-frame clones, some missing. In the table there are a few hundred thousand clones, around two thirds of which are singletons. Sequencing input: memory CD4+ T cells sorted from blood. The source of these receptors is a man aged 25 to 40 in good health. Both conserved end residues are part of each CDR3. D genes are given only for firm matches. Clone size is given for some rows only: seen once, a few or many times, or a class if the clone is expanded.

V,D,J,size,CDR3,DNA
TRBV6-1,.,TRBJ2-5,.,CASSEGQAQKTQYF,TGTGCCAGCAGTGAAGGACAGGCCCAAAAGACCCAGTACTTC
TRBV30,.,TRBJ1-3,few,CAWSVTRSGNTIYF,TGTGCCTGGAGTGTAACGCGCTCTGGAAACACCATATATTTT
TRBV28,TRBD1,TRBJ1-2,.,CASSAPWGRDRHDPAPYGYTF,TGTGCCAGCAGTGCTCCCTGGGGTAGGGACAGGCACGACCCCGCACCATATGGCTACACCTTC
TRBV28,.,TRBJ2-2,few,CASIRDWTNTGELFF,TGTGCCAGCATTAGGGACTGGACGAACACCGGGGAGCTGTTTTTT
TRBV27,.,TRBJ1-5,.,CASSLLSGDSNQPQHF,TGTGCCAGCAGTTTATTATCCGGGGACAGCAATCAGCCCCAGCATTTT
TRBV18,.,TRBJ2-7,.,CASSPTPRALSYEQYF,TGTGCCAGCTCACCTACCCCCAGGGCTTTATCCTACGAGCAGTACTTC
TRBV18,.,TRBJ2-2,.,CASSPLRGEETGELFF,TGTGCCAGCTCCCCCCTGAGGGGAGAGGAGACCGGGGAGCTGTTTTTT
TRBV7-2,TRBD1,TRBJ2-7,.,CASSFQRTGGEQYF,TGTGCCAGCAGCTTTCAACGGACAGGGGGCGAGCAGTACTTC
TRBV18,.,TRBJ2-1,.,CASSPPSLSGEQFF,TGTGCCAGCTCACCACCCTCGTTATCGGGGGAGCAGTTCTTC
TRBV9,.,TRBJ1-5,.,CASSVGGRGNQPQHF,TGTGCCAGCAGCGTCGGAGGCAGGGGCAATCAGCCCCAGCATTTT
TRBV28,.,TRBJ2-5,.,CASSLGTPAETQYF,TGTGCCAGCAGTTTGGGTACTCCGGCAGAGACCCAGTACTTC
TRBV18,TRBD1,TRBJ1-3,.,CASSPSGTGGSYGNTIYF,TGTGCCAGCTCACCTTCTGGGACAGGGGGCTCGTATGGAAACACCATATATTTT
TRBV30,.,TRBJ2-3,.,CGIREGTQYF,TGTGGAATCCGAGAAGGAACGCAGTATTTT
TRBV5-6,.,TRBJ2-5,few,CAMSKRGRETQYF,TGTGCCATGTCGAAAAGAGGAAGAGAGACCCAGTACTTC
TRBV19,.,TRBJ2-7,.,CASHSPVAPYEQYF,TGTGCCTCGCATTCTCCCGTCGCCCCGTACGAGCAGTACTTC
TRBV5-1,TRBD2,TRBJ2-7,few,CASSLGGASGSSVQYF,TGCGCCAGCAGCTTGGGTGGGGCTAGCGGGAGCTCCGTGCAGTACTTC
TRBV10-2,TRBD2,TRBJ2-7,.,CASSALAGVYEQYF,TGCGCCAGCAGTGCACTAGCGGGAGTCTACGAGCAGTACTTC
TRBV6-6,.,TRBJ2-1,many,CASSPQGYNEQFF,TGTGCCAGCAGCCCACAGGGATACAATGAGCAGTTCTTC
TRBV29-1,.,TRBJ2-7,.,CSVFRPPYEQYF,TGCAGCGTTTTTCGGCCCCCTTACGAGCAGTACTTC
TRBV6-1,.,TRBJ1-4,.,CASSDRGVTNEKLFF,TGTGCCAGCAGTGACCGCGGGGTAACTAATGAAAAACTGTTTTTT
TRBV6-5,.,TRBJ2-2,.,CASSYSGNTGELFF,TGTGCCAGCAGTTACTCTGGGAACACCGGGGAGCTGTTTTTT
TRBV10-2,TRBD1,TRBJ1-2,.,CASQGDYGYTF,TGCGCCAGCCAGGGGGACTATGGCTACACCTTC
TRBV18,TRBD1,TRBJ2-5,.,CASSPGDRGYQETQYF,TGTGCCAGCTCACCAGGGGACAGGGGGTACCAAGAGACCCAGTACTTC
TRBV18,.,TRBJ2-7,once,CASQAGHGAEQYF,TGTGCCAGCCAGGCGGGCCACGGGGCCGAGCAGTACTTC
TRBV6-6,.,TRBJ1-5,.,CASTQRQISNQPQHF,TGTGCCAGCACCCAGCGGCAGATTAGCAATCAGCCCCAGCATTTT
TRBV10-1,.,TRBJ2-5,.,CAGARETQYF,TGCGCCGGGGCGAGGGAGACCCAGTACTTC
TRBV20-1,.,TRBJ2-5,.,CSARDRETQYF,TGCAGTGCTAGAGACAGGGAGACCCAGTACTTC
TRBV27,TRBD1,TRBJ2-7,.,CASSWTGGWYEQYF,TGTGCCAGCAGTTGGACAGGGGGCTGGTACGAGCAGTACTTC
TRBV6-5,TRBD1,TRBJ2-7,.,CASRRQGVTYEQYF,TGTGCCAGCAGAAGACAGGGGGTAACCTACGAGCAGTACTTC
TRBV2,.,TRBJ2-7,.,CASGRGAEQYF,TGTGCCAGCGGTAGAGGGGCCGAGCAGTACTTC
TRBV2,TRBD2,TRBJ2-3,.,CASRERLAGVGDTQYF,TGTGCCAGCAGGGAGAGACTAGCGGGAGTCGGCGATACGCAGTATTTT
TRBV27,TRBD2,TRBJ2-7,.,CASWQASGRYEQYF,TGTGCCTCATGGCAGGCTAGCGGACGCTACGAGCAGTACTTC
TRBV29-1,.,TRBJ2-1,.,CSVGAYGGYNEQFF,TGCAGCGTTGGGGCATACGGTGGGTACAATGAGCAGTTCTTC
TRBV7-2,.,TRBJ2-1,.,CASSLVPPHEQFF,TGTGCCAGCAGCTTAGTACCCCCCCATGAGCAGTTCTTC
TRBV10-1,.,TRBJ1-3,.,CASSESDGISGNTIYF,TGCGCCAGCAGTGAGTCGGACGGGATCTCTGGAAACACCATATATTTT
TRBV5-4,TRBD2,TRBJ2-7,.,CASSSGLAGVVEYF,TGTGCCAGCAGCTCGGGACTAGCGGGAGTGGTTGAGTACTTC
TRBV7-8,.,TRBJ2-7,once,CASSLIGDEQYF,TGTGCCAGCAGCTTAATCGGGGACGAGCAGTACTTC
TRBV19,TRBD1,TRBJ2-7,.,CASSPDRAGEQYF,TGTGCCAGTAGTCCTGACAGGGCTGGCGAGCAGTACTTC
TRBV5-1,.,TRBJ2-6,.,CASSSSSGANVLTF,TGCGCCAGCAGCTCCAGTTCTGGGGCCAACGTCCTGACTTTC
TRBV5-4,.,TRBJ1-5,few,CASSSSPAEDQPQHF,TGTGCCAGCAGCTCCAGCCCAGCAGAGGATCAGCCCCAGCATTTT
TRBV30,.,TRBJ2-1,.,CAWSLGWGNEQFF,TGTGCCTGGAGTCTGGGTTGGGGCAATGAGCAGTTCTTC
TRBV7-2,.,TRBJ2-3,.,CASSRRDGSTDTQYF,TGTGCCAGCAGCCGACGGGACGGAAGCACAGATACGCAGTATTTT
TRBV18,TRBD1,TRBJ2-2,.,CASSPPGTGHTGELFF,TGTGCCAGCTCACCACCCGGGACAGGTCACACCGGGGAGCTGTTTTTT
TRBV5-3,.,TRBJ1-2,.,CARGAPSLDRTGIVYGYTF,TGTGCCAGAGGCGCGCCCTCGCTAGACAGGACCGGTATTGTCTATGGCTACACCTTC
TRBV27,.,TRBJ2-7,.,CASSSVTIAYEQYF,TGTGCCAGCAGTTCGGTCACGATCGCCTACGAGCAGTACTTC
TRBV11-3,.,TRBJ2-1,.,CASSFGTPHYNEQFF,TGTGCCAGCAGCTTCGGGACTCCACACTACAATGAGCAGTTCTTC
TRBV2,.,TRBJ1-4,.,CASSGSDGNEKLFF,TGTGCCAGCAGTGGATCGGACGGTAATGAAAAACTGTTTTTT
TRBV27,TRBD2,TRBJ2-7,.,CASSASGLAREQYF,TGTGCCAGCAGCGCCTCGGGACTAGCGAGGGAGCAGTACTTC
TRBV28,.,TRBJ1-2,.,CASSTRGWLGYTF,TGTGCCAGCAGTACCAGGGGTTGGTTAGGCTACACCTTC
TRBV11-2,TRBD2,TRBJ2-5,few,CASRREAGVETQYF,TGTGCCAGCAGACGCGAGGCGGGAGTAGAGACCCAGTACTTC
TRBV9,TRBD1,TRBJ1-3,.,CASSVGSGQSSGNTIYF,TGTGCCAGCAGCGTAGGATCGGGACAGAGCTCTGGAAACACCATATATTTT
TRBV28,TRBD1,TRBJ2-5,.,CASSSQGAQETQYF,TGTGCCAGCAGTTCACAGGGGGCCCAGGAGACCCAGTACTTC